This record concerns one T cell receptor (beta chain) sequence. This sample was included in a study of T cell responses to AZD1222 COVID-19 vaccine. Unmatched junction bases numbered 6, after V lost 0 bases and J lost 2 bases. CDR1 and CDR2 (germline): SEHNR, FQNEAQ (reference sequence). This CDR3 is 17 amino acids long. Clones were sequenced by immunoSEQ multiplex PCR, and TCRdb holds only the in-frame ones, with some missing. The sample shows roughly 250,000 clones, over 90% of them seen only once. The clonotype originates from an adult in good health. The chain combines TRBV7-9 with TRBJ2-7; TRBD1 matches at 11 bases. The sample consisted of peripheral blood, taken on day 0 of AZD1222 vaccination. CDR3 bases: TGTGCCAGCAGCTTAGCAGCGAGGGACAGGGGGACCTACGAGCAGTACTTC. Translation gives CASSLAARDRGTYEQYF.